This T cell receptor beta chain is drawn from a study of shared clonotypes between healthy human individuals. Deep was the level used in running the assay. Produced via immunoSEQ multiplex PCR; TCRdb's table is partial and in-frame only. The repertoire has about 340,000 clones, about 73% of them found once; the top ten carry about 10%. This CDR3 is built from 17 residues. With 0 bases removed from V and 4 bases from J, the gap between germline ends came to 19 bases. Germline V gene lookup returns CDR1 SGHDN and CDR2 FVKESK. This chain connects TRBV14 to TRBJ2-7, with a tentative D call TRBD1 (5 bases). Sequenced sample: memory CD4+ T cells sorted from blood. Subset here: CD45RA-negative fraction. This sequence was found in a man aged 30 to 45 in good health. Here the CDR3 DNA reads TGTGCCAGCAGCCAAGAAGGATTCGGAGACAGACGATACGAGCAGTACTTC. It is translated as CASSQEGFGDRRYEQYF.